Listed here are 25 T cell receptor beta chains from one sample, sequenced in a study of Ad26.COV2.S vaccination and SARS-CoV-2 variants. Treatment in this sample: 15 to 20 received Ad26.COV2.S at low or high dose, single or two shots; roughly five received placebo; per-sample allocation not given. Samples came from day 63 after the first vaccine or placebo injection. TCRdb's table, derived via immunoSEQ multiplex PCR, lists solely in-frame clones and lacks some. The table has a few hundred thousand clones, under 90% seen once; the top ten hold around 7%. Source: peripheral blood, taken in a trial of Ad26.COV2.S vaccine versus placebo. These receptors were obtained from a person aged 18-60 years who received the Ad26.COV2.S COVID-19 vaccine or a placebo.

This rearrangement joins TRBV5-1 to TRBJ2-7, with TRBD2 matching 8 bases. The CDR3 is 17 residues long. Losses at the gene ends were 0 bases for V and 3 bases for J; bases not matched to a gene: 11. The V gene's germline CDR1 is SGHRS and CDR2 YFSETQ. CDR3 DNA: TGCGCCAGCAGCTTGGGAGGCTTCGGGAGGGAGGGCTACGAGCAGTACTTC. Protein product: CASSLGGFGREGYEQYF.

The genes are TRBV6-4 and TRBJ2-1; the match to TRBD2 covers 9 bases. Germline-derived CDR1 and CDR2 are MRHNA and SNTAGT. V lost 11 bases to trimming and J lost 0 bases; unmatched junction nucleotides: 11. This CDR3 contains 16 residues. CDR3 sequence (DNA): TGTGCCGCAAGCCTAGCGGGACGACACTCCTACAATGAGCAGTTCTTC. Encoded protein: CAASLAGRHSYNEQFF.

In DNA, the CDR3 is TGTGCCAGCAGTTGGACAGGGAATCGCTACACCTTC. As protein: CASSWTGNRYTF. The chain carries TRBV12-3 or TRBV12-4 and TRBJ1-2; TRBD1 matches 8 bases. The CDR3 is 12 amino acids. The junction had 4 bases not matched to a gene; V was cut back by 4 bases and J by 9 bases.

This clone was detected a few times. The chain combines TRBV4-3 with TRBJ2-7; D may be TRBD1 (5 bases). The V gene's germline CDR1 is LGHNA and CDR2 YSLEER. CDR3 length: 14 residues. The V end lost 5 bases, the J end lost 0 bases, and 11 bases lay between the germline ends. This CDR3 reads CASSKDIFSYEQYF. DNA for the CDR3: TGCGCCAGCAGCAAGGACATTTTCTCCTACGAGCAGTACTTC.

The chain combines TRBV14 with TRBJ2-3, with D unresolved. V lost 0 bases and J lost 0, with 10 bases in between. The CDR3 is made up of 16 amino acids. Germline V gene sequence: CDR1 SGHDN, CDR2 FVKESK. The chain's CDR3 is CASSQDPTDSTDTQYF. The CDR3, as DNA: TGTGCCAGCAGCCAAGATCCAACAGATAGCACAGATACGCAGTATTTT.

This chain connects TRBV9 to TRBJ2-5; 11 bases align to TRBD2. V was clipped by 4 bases and J by 1 base; unmatched bases: 9. Germline V gene data show CDR1 as SGDLS and CDR2 as YYNGEE. This CDR3 has 17 residues. CDR3 sequence: CASSLPLAGGIQETQYF. DNA for the CDR3: TGTGCCAGCAGCCTGCCCCTAGCGGGGGGCATCCAAGAGACCCAGTACTTC.

The count of this clone is one. Sequence at one end of the junction differs from germline and may be a read error. Written as DNA, the CDR3 is TGTGCCAGCAGCGAAGAGGGGACCGGGGAGCTGTTTTTT. It codes for CASSEEGTGELFF. The chain carries TRBV2 and TRBJ2-2; tentatively, D is TRBD1 or TRBD2 (5 bases each). Germline CDR1 reads SNHLY; CDR2 reads FYNNEI. The CDR3 has 13 amino acids.

The rearrangement links TRBV5-1 to TRBJ2-5; D might be TRBD1 or TRBD2, each matching 5 bases. V shed 4 bases and J shed 5 bases, with 15 bases lying between them. Germline loops: CDR1 SGHRS, CDR2 YFSETQ. The CDR3 length is 14 residues. The CDR3 protein is CASSLTRGGETQYF. The CDR3 bases are TGCGCCAGCAGCCTAACTAGGGGCGGGGAGACCCAGTACTTC.

This chain links TRBV5-6 with TRBJ1-1; tentative D call: TRBD1 (5 bases). The CDR3 is 13 residues long. CDR1 and CDR2 (germline): SGHDT, YYEEEE. Deletions cut 3 bases from V and 6 bases from J, with 12 bases between. As DNA, the CDR3 is TGTGCCAGCAGCTCCGGGGGGATAGCTGAAGCTTTCTTT. This translates into CASSSGGIAEAFF.

In its sample, this clone was seen a few times. CDR3 nucleotide sequence: TGTGCCAGCAGCTTAACAGGGGGCCCGGGAACCCAGTACTTC. Its protein is CASSLTGGPGTQYF. This sequence joins TRBV7-3 and TRBJ2-5; 7 bases agree with TRBD1. Germline lookup yields CDR1 SGHTA and CDR2 FQGTGA. V lost 0 bases to trimming and J lost 8 bases; unmatched junction nucleotides: 6. There are 14 residues in the CDR3.

CDR3 sequence: CASSFSPGPEAFF. The CDR3 DNA follows: TGTGCCAGCAGCTTTAGTCCGGGACCTGAAGCTTTCTTT. The chain combines TRBV7-2 with TRBJ1-1, with D possibly matching TRBD1 (5 bases). The length of the CDR3 is 13 residues. Germline V gives CDR1 SGHTA, CDR2 FQGNSA. V was shortened by 3 bases and J by 6 bases, with 11 bases between the two germline ends.

The chain is built from TRBV13 and TRBJ1-1, with D tentatively TRBD1 (5 bases). Germline V gives CDR1 PRHDT, CDR2 FYEKMQ (reference sequence). The V end lost 3 bases, the J end lost 5 bases, and 13 bases lay between the germline ends. The CDR3 is 14 residues long. The chain's CDR3 is CASSFLTGKTEAFF. CDR3 bases: TGTGCCAGCAGCTTTCTAACAGGAAAAACTGAAGCTTTCTTT.

This rearrangement joins TRBV6-5 to TRBJ1-2, with 7 bases lining up with TRBD1. Losses at the gene ends were 5 bases for V and 5 bases for J; bases not matched to a gene: 8. In germline, CDR1 is MNHEY, CDR2 SVGAGI. CDR3 size: 14 residues. CDR3 in amino acids: CASSPGRGLYGYTF. The DNA of the CDR3 is TGTGCCAGCAGTCCAGGGAGGGGGCTATATGGCTACACCTTC.

The chain joins TRBV5-4 to TRBJ1-5; D gene uncertain. The CDR3 length is 12 residues. V was clipped by 0 bases and J by 4 bases, with 2 bases between them. CDR1 is SGHNT and CDR2 is YYREEE in the germline V gene (reference sequence). DNA for the CDR3: TGTGCCAGCAGCTTGGGTAATCAGCCCCAGCATTTT. This sequence encodes CASSLGNQPQHF. The full variable domain, with the rest looked up from reference TRBV5-4 and TRBJ1-5, is ETGVTQSPTHLIKTRGQQVTLRCSSQSGHNTVSWYQQALGQGPQFIFQYYREEENGRGNFPPRFSGLQFPNYSSELNVNALELDDSALYLCASSLGNQPQHFGDGTRLSIL.

This chain connects TRBV2 to TRBJ1-1; unclear D gene. The CDR3 consists of 15 residues. Germline CDR1 and CDR2: SNHLY and FYNNEI. The V end was cut by 2 bases, the J end by 3 bases, with 13 bases between. Written as DNA, the CDR3 is TGTGCCAGCAGTGAAATTGGGTTATGGGACACTGAAGCTTTCTTT. Translated: CASSEIGLWDTEAFF.

This clone was detected only once. The chain couples TRBV9 to TRBJ2-7; TRBD1 matches 11 bases. Germline trimming cut 3 bases from V and 6 bases from J; bases unmatched to any gene: 5. Germline V lookup: CDR1 SGDLS, CDR2 YYNGEE. The CDR3 is 14 residues long. In DNA, the CDR3 is TGTGCCAGCAGCGCTGGGACAGGGGGATTCGAGCAGTACTTC. Translation: CASSAGTGGFEQYF.

The gene calls are TRBV5-1 and TRBJ1-3, with D unclear. Between the trimmed V and J ends, which lost 0 bases and 0 bases, there was a span of 10 bases. Germline CDR1 SGHRS, CDR2 YFSETQ. The CDR3 has 16 amino acids. CDR3 in amino acids: CASSLGVVGSGNTIYF. As DNA, the CDR3 is TGCGCCAGCAGCTTGGGGGTCGTGGGCTCTGGAAACACCATATATTTT.

CDR3 sequence: CAISAGLGNQPQHF. The DNA of the CDR3 is TGTGCCATCAGTGCAGGTTTGGGCAATCAGCCCCAGCATTTT. The V and J genes are TRBV10-3 and TRBJ1-5; D call uncertain. In germline, CDR1 is ENHRY, CDR2 SYGVKD. Trimming removed 4 bases from V and 2 bases from J, with 9 bases in between. The CDR3 length is 14 residues.

The chain uses TRBV18 and TRBJ1-6; D is unclear. V was cut by 4 bases and J by 10 bases, with 17 bases left in between. The germline CDR1 and CDR2 sequences are KGHSH and LQKENI. The CDR3 runs 15 residues. The DNA of the CDR3 is TGTGCCAGCTCACACTCAACAAGCCGGAGGTCACCCCTCCACTTT. Amino acid sequence: CASSHSTSRRSPLHF. The variable domain in full, with the rest retrieved from reference TRBV18 and TRBJ1-6, is NAGVMQNPRHLVRRRGQEARLRCSPMKGHSHVYWYRQLPEEGLKFMVYLQKENIIDESGMPKERFSAEFPKEGPSILRIQQVVRGDSAAYFCASSHSTSRRSPLHFGNGTRLTVT.

The chain links TRBV14 to TRBJ2-5, with TRBD1 identical over 8 bases. The V gene end was trimmed by 4 bases and the J gene end by 5 bases; junction bases not matched to a gene: 3. The CDR3 extends over 13 amino acids. The germline CDR1 and CDR2 sequences are SGHDN and FVKESK. DNA for the CDR3: TGTGCCAGCAGCCGGGACAGGTCGGAGACCCAGTACTTC. This sequence encodes CASSRDRSETQYF.

The rearrangement links TRBV12-5 to TRBJ2-7; D is tentatively TRBD1 or TRBD2 (5 bases each). This CDR3 spans 15 amino acids. CDR1 and CDR2 from the germline V gene are LGHNT and FRNRAP. Trimming took 0 bases from V and 7 from J, leaving 16 bases between them. The CDR3 DNA follows: TGTGCTAGTGGTTTGGTACTAGGGGCCATGGGAGAGCAGTACTTC. Protein product: CASGLVLGAMGEQYF.

The chain is built from TRBV30 and TRBJ2-7; TRBD2 aligns across 8 bases. Trimming removed 5 bases from V and 2 bases from J; junction bases left unmatched: 2. This CDR3 spans 12 amino acids. Germline CDR1 is GTSNPN and CDR2 is SVGIG (reference sequence). The CDR3 region is CAWSGGPYEQYF. CDR3 sequence (DNA): TGTGCCTGGTCGGGAGGGCCCTACGAGCAGTACTTC. The complete variable domain, with remaining parts taken from reference TRBV30 and TRBJ2-7, reads SQTIHQWPATLVQPVGSPLSLECTVEGTSNPNLYWYRQAAGRGLQLLFYSVGIGQISSEVPQNLSASRPQDRQFILSSKKLLLSDSGFYLCAWSGGPYEQYFGPGTRLTVT.

V usage is TRBV11-2 and J usage is TRBJ1-6; a weak D match, TRBD1 (5 bases). V lost 3 bases to trimming and J lost 6 bases, with 9 bases between them. This CDR3 comprises 14 residues. Germline CDR1 SGHAT, CDR2 FQNNGV. CDR3 bases: TGTGCCAGCAGCTTCGCGGGGGGTAATTCACCCCTCCACTTT. This encodes CASSFAGGNSPLHF.

The V call is TRBV6-2 or TRBV6-3, the J call TRBJ2-2; D is ambiguous. The ends were cut back, 5 bases at V and 6 bases at J, with 7 bases in the middle. Germline V gene data show CDR1 as MNHEY and CDR2 as SVGEGT. CDR3 length: 12 residues. This CDR3 is CASSRNAGELFF. The CDR3 nucleotides are TGTGCCAGCAGTAGAAACGCCGGGGAGCTGTTTTTT.

DNA for the CDR3: TGTGCCAGCAGCCTCTCCGGGACAGGGGGAGGTTATGAGCAGTTCTTC. Its translation is CASSLSGTGGGYEQFF. The rearrangement joins TRBV4-2 to TRBJ2-1, with TRBD1 matching over 11 bases. Germline CDR1 LGHNA, CDR2 YNFKEQ. CDR3 length: 16 amino acids. V trimming: 4 bases; J trimming: 8 bases; junction bases outside the gene matches: 10.